This T cell receptor beta chain originates from a study of regulatory T cells in long-lasting Graves disease. Study-wide points: TCR diversity was lower in persistent than newly diagnosed Graves' disease.

Stated time point: newly diagnosed GD, antithyroid drugs for less than 3 months. RNA extracted from PBMCs served as the sequencing template. Library construction for TCR beta used iRepertoire HTBI primers and Arm-PCR of CDR3 regions. TCRdb ran MiXCR on the multiplex PCR reads and lists one entry per CDR3 protein. The sample records about 220,000 distinct CDR3 sequences, roughly 19% being singletons. Ten or more counts support this clonotype. The antigen is unknown. CDR3 length equals 15 residues. V lost 0 bases and J 1 base, leaving 9 bases between the germline ends. Germline V CDR1 and CDR2: MGHDK, SYGVNS. These data were also reused for a study on T cells in Graves' hyperthyroidism and ophthalmopathy. That study adds: Lactation, pregnancy, other autoimmune disease or uncontrolled infection led to exclusion of patients. First-round RT-PCR with HTBI primers amplified the TCR CDR3 region.

Sequenced here: peripheral blood mononuclear cells (PBMCs), sampled at new diagnosis, from a patient treated with antithyroid drugs. This sequence was found in a woman between 25 and 40 years old with Graves disease. The chain carries TRBV25-1 and TRBJ1-1, with D maybe TRBD1 (5 bases). The CDR3 DNA reads as TGTGCCAGCAGTGAATATAGGGGTCCGAACACTGAAGCTTTCTTT. Amino acid sequence: CASSEYRGPNTEAFF.